What follows describes a single T cell receptor (beta chain). Followed longitudinally, the Seattle patients had been enrolled during active infection. This CDR3 is built from 16 residues. V dropped 3 bases and J dropped 6 bases, with 18 bases sitting between them. Germline V gene sequence: CDR1 LGHDT, CDR2 YNNKEL (reference sequence). These data are taken from a study of blood T cell repertoires in COVID-19. Whole-study context: Samples taken during acute and convalescent COVID-19 were collected in the United States, Italy and Spain. Sources were T cells, B-cell-depleted T cells, or PBMCs; the material itself was cDNA or gDNA.

Original data processing: Estimation of nucleated cell counts relied on the amplification of reference gene primers. Here immunoSEQ multiplex PCR was the method, and the copy in TCRdb shows in-frame clones only, minus some. The DNA was the basis for D and trimming; V, J and clone size are from that table. The sample has about 300,000 clones, 88% seen once. The source is a woman aged 30 to 39 with COVID-19, enrolled during active disease. The rearrangement uses TRBV3-1 (or the pseudogene TRBV3-2) and TRBJ2-1; D perhaps matches TRBD1 (6 bases). Sequencing was carried out using peripheral blood. CDR3: CASSHDTRGATNEQFF. The CDR3 DNA follows: TGTGCCAGCAGCCACGACACCAGGGGTGCCACCAATGAGCAGTTCTTC.